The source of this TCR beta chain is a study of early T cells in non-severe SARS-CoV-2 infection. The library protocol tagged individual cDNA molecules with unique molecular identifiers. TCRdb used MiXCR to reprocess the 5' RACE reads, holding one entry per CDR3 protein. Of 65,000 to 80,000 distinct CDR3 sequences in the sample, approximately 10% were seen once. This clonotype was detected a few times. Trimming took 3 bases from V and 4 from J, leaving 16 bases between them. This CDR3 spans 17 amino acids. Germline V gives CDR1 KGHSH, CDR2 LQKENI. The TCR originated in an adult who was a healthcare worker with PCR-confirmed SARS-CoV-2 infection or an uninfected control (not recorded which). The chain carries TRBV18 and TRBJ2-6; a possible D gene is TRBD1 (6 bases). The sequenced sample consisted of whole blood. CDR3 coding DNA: TGTGCCAGCTCACCGCAGACAGGAGGAATAGGGGCCAACGTCCTGACTTTC. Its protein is CASSPQTGGIGANVLTF.